This TCR beta chain was observed in a study of blood T cells in healthy people across ages. The V segment lost 6 bases and the J segment 9 bases; nucleotides outside the gene matches: 5. Germline values: CDR1 MNHNY, CDR2 SVGAGI (reference sequence). CDR3 length equals 12 residues. This clonotype was detected a few times. The antigen remains undetermined. Every donor contributed around 10 milliliters of peripheral blood by blood draw. Per sample, no less than 6 micrograms of total RNA were extracted. A J-beta primer mix and a sample-barcoded 5' primer were used in a second PCR of roughly 6 to 11 cycles. TCRdb reprocessed the 5' RACE reads with MiXCR, giving one entry per CDR3 protein. The table records roughly 930,000 distinct CDR3 sequences, about 48% of them present only once. General study results and limits: The fall in TCR beta diversity per million T cells was roughly linear with age.

This TCR derives from a young man in good health. The chain recombines TRBV6-6 with TRBJ2-1; 7 positions match TRBD1. The sequenced sample consisted of blood. The CDR3 sequence is CASSRDSREQFF. The CDR3 DNA is TGTGCCAGCAGCAGGGACAGCCGTGAGCAGTTCTTC.